These 14 T cell receptor beta chains were sequenced from one sample in a study of CD8 T cells in ankylosing spondylitis. TCRdb redid the calling of the 5' RACE reads with MiXCR, one entry per CDR3 protein. Of around 340,000 distinct CDR3 sequences listed, 20% are singletons. Source material: blood, either unsorted or a sorted T cell fraction (not recorded which). These TCRs come from a male donor with ankylosing spondylitis or in good health (not recorded which).

V usage is TRBV12-3 or TRBV12-4 and J usage is TRBJ2-3; the D is unclear. V was trimmed by 6 bases and J by 0 bases, leaving 13 bases between them. This CDR3 is 15 amino acids long. CDR3 DNA: TGTGCCAGCAGCGCAGACATCCTTAGCACAGATACGCAGTATTTT. Translating it yields CASSADILSTDTQYF.

This clonotype was recorded a few times. The DNA for the CDR3 is TGTGCCAGCAGTGGTCCTAGCGGGAGTCCTAGCACAGATACGCAGTATTTT. It codes for CASSGPSGSPSTDTQYF. This chain links TRBV2 with TRBJ2-3; 10 positions match TRBD2. V dropped 4 bases and J dropped 0; count of bases not matched to a gene: 7. This CDR3 has 17 amino acids. Germline CDR1 and CDR2: SNHLY and FYNNEI.

In its sample, this clonotype was seen a few times. The chain combines TRBV15 with TRBJ2-7; 8 bases match TRBD2. The germline V gene encodes CDR1 LNHNV and CDR2 YYDKDF (reference sequence). The trim removed 0 bases at V and 6 bases at J, leaving 7 bases unmatched. The CDR3 runs to 15 residues. CDR3 nucleotide sequence: TGTGCCACCAGCAGAGAAGCGGGGGACCGCATCGAGCAGTACTTC. Amino acid sequence: CATSREAGDRIEQYF.

The chain is built from TRBV20-1 and TRBJ2-2; no firm D call. The CDR3 has 13 amino acids. V dropped 3 bases and J dropped 6 bases, with 11 bases sitting between them. Germline V gene sequence: CDR1 DFQATT, CDR2 SNEGSKA (reference sequence). The CDR3 DNA sequence: TGCAGTGCTAGGGACGGGCTGGCCGGGGAGCTGTTTTTT. Translating it yields CSARDGLAGELFF.

This clonotype was counted between two and nine times. CDR3 amino acids: CASSIHGGSAKNIQYF. The DNA of the CDR3 is TGTGCCAGTAGTATACACGGCGGTTCGGCCAAAAACATTCAGTACTTC. The rearrangement uses TRBV19 and TRBJ2-4; D not resolved. Germline CDR1 LNHDA, CDR2 SQIVND (reference sequence). The CDR3 loop spans 16 amino acids. Trimming pared 2 bases from V and 1 base from J, leaving 12 bases between. Together with reference TRBV19 and TRBJ2-4, the CDR3 gives the full variable domain: DGGITQSPKYLFRKEGQNVTLSCEQNLNHDAMYWYRQDPGQGLRLIYYSQIVNDFQKGDIAEGYSVSREKKESFPLTVTSAQKNPTAFYLCASSIHGGSAKNIQYFGAGTRLSVL.

This clonotype has just a few counts. The DNA of the CDR3 is TGCAGCGTTGGTGTAAGGGAATATGGCTACACCTTC. As protein: CSVGVREYGYTF. The V gene is TRBV29-1, the J gene TRBJ1-2; no reliable D call. The V gene's germline CDR1 is SQVTM and CDR2 ANQGSEA. With 4 bases removed from V and 5 bases from J, the gap between germline ends came to 11 bases. CDR3 length: 12 amino acids.

This clonotype was seen once. The chain joins TRBV20-1 to TRBJ1-5; 7 nucleotides line up with TRBD1. Germline V gene data show CDR1 as DFQATT and CDR2 as SNEGSKA (reference sequence). This CDR3 region has 14 residues. V was clipped by 6 bases and J by 6 bases; unmatched bases: 11. This CDR3 reads CSATGQGVGQPQHF. For the CDR3, the DNA is TGCAGTGCCACCGGTCAGGGGGTGGGTCAGCCCCAGCATTTT.

This clonotype has just a few counts. CDR3 in DNA: TGTGCCAGCAGCTTAAGGGGCCTGGAGCAGTACTTC. Its protein is CASSLRGLEQYF. The chain links TRBV7-8 to TRBJ2-7; D perhaps matches TRBD1 (5 bases). The CDR3 has 12 amino acids. Trimming pared 2 bases from V and 7 bases from J, leaving 9 bases between. Per germline, CDR1 SGHVS and CDR2 FQNEAQ.

This clonotype has at least ten counts. The V gene is TRBV10-1, the J gene TRBJ2-1; D call uncertain. With 0 bases removed from V and 12 bases from J, the gap between germline ends came to 18 bases. Germline-derived CDR1 and CDR2 are WNHNN and SYGVQD (reference sequence). The CDR3 has 15 amino acids. The CDR3 loop is CASSESPERVDTQFF. The CDR3 DNA reads as TGCGCCAGCAGTGAGTCGCCAGAAAGGGTGGATACGCAGTTCTTC.

CDR3 coding DNA: TGTGCCAGCAGTGATGGGACAGGGGTCACCGGGGAGCTGTTTTTT. This encodes CASSDGTGVTGELFF. The chain combines TRBV6-1 with TRBJ2-2; 10 bases agree with TRBD1. The CDR3 consists of 15 residues. J was trimmed by 4 bases and V by 3 bases; bases with no gene match: 2. The V gene's germline CDR1 is MNHNS and CDR2 SASEGT.

V gene TRBV5-1 combines with J gene TRBJ2-1; 9 positions match TRBD2. Germline V gene lookup returns CDR1 SGHRS and CDR2 YFSETQ. J gave up 7 bases and V 1 base, and 6 bases lay outside the gene matches. This CDR3 is 15 amino acids long. CDR3 sequence reads: CASSLSLAGLNEQFF. Written as DNA, the CDR3 is TGCGCCAGCAGCTTGTCTCTAGCGGGGTTGAATGAGCAGTTCTTC.

This clonotype was counted only a few times. This chain connects TRBV7-9 to TRBJ2-2; weak D call: TRBD1 (6 bases). This CDR3 has 13 amino acids. Trimming removed 5 bases from V and 5 bases from J, with 9 bases in between. CDR1 and CDR2 from the germline V gene are SEHNR and FQNEAQ (reference sequence). The chain's CDR3 is CASSNRVTGELFF. As DNA, the CDR3 is TGTGCCAGCAGCAACAGGGTTACCGGGGAGCTGTTTTTT.

The gene calls are TRBV7-9 and TRBJ2-2; no reliable D call. CDR1 is SEHNR, CDR2 FQNEAQ, per germline (reference sequence). Trimming took off 2 bases at V and 0 bases at J, with 10 bases between the two ends. CDR3 size: 16 residues. CDR3 coding DNA: TGTGCCAGCAGCTTAATCGAACTGACGAACACCGGGGAGCTGTTTTTT. Encoded protein: CASSLIELTNTGELFF.

The table lists this clonotype with a count of one. This chain joins TRBV7-9 and TRBJ2-5; D remains ambiguous. Germline CDR1 is SEHNR and CDR2 is FQNEAQ (reference sequence). Deletions cut 0 bases from V and 5 bases from J, with 7 bases between. The CDR3 totals 13 residues. The CDR3 nucleotides read TGTGCCAGCAGCTTAGCTGACGGGGAGACCCAGTACTTC. Residues: CASSLADGETQYF. Together with reference TRBV7-9 and TRBJ2-5, the CDR3 gives the full variable domain: DTGVSQNPRHKITKRGQNVTFRCDPISEHNRLYWYRQTLGQGPEFLTYFQNEAQLEKSRLLSDRFSAERPKGSFSTLEIQRTEQGDSAMYLCASSLADGETQYFGPGTRLLVL.